A selection of T cell receptor beta chains follows, all from one sample in a study of blood T cells in healthy people across ages. TCRdb itself ran the 5' RACE reads through MiXCR, one entry per CDR3 protein. Of approximately 670,000 distinct CDR3 sequences detected, 40% to 45% appear once; the ten largest clones hold about 32%. Sequenced sample: blood. The receptors shown here come from a man at least 80 years old in good health. CDR3s include the opening cysteine and the closing phenylalanine or tryptophan. Each record gives: V gene, J gene, CDR3 protein.

TRBV7-2	TRBJ2-5	CASSSDRGVETQYF
TRBV6-5	TRBJ1-4	CASSFQTGAEKLFF
TRBV7-2	TRBJ2-5	CASSLARNRGRGETQYF
TRBV20-1	TRBJ2-7	CSAYDSFSYEQYF
TRBV4-3	TRBJ2-2	CASSHRVVNTGELFF
TRBV7-2	TRBJ2-1	CASSPGGALYNEQFF
TRBV7-9	TRBJ2-7	CASSLGSGGPREQYF
TRBV20-1	TRBJ2-6	CSAIPTSGANVLTF
TRBV6-2/TRBV6-3	TRBJ2-6	CASSRGHFAGANVLTF
TRBV7-9	TRBJ2-5	CASSFLLSGGQETQYF
TRBV11-3	TRBJ2-1	CASSFTRAGYNEQFF
TRBV3-1	TRBJ2-3	CASSNRLAGVGGDTQYF
TRBV9	TRBJ1-6	CASSVIGLGDRGDNSPLHF
TRBV29-1	TRBJ2-1	CSARGTTRGNEQFF
TRBV20-1	TRBJ2-5	CSVYSGTGGSEQYF
TRBV2	TRBJ2-6	CASSTLFGRSQSGANVLTF
TRBV29-1	TRBJ2-3	CSVSDQQGTDTQYF
TRBV4-3	TRBJ2-1	CASSQDRGRWETQFF
TRBV21-1	TRBJ2-7	CASSIRDRGRYEQYF
TRBV5-4	TRBJ2-4	CASSLFDTLAKNIQYF
TRBV20-1	TRBJ2-1	CTIQGGIYEQFF
TRBV20-1	TRBJ2-1	CSARDQEQNQFF
TRBV29-1	TRBJ2-3	CSVGQITDTQYF
TRBV6-5	TRBJ2-3	CASAKTGADTQYF
TRBV18	TRBJ1-5	CASSPTMGQGNQPQHF
TRBV12-3/TRBV12-4	TRBJ2-7	CASSSYARGLAQSYNEQYF
TRBV7-2	TRBJ2-1	CASSSQDPGTPYNEQFF
TRBV29-1	TRBJ2-1	CSVDSKHGNVQFF
TRBV4-1	TRBJ1-4	CASSRRLNEKLFF
TRBV7-2	TRBJ2-2	CASSLVIESGELFF
TRBV6-2/TRBV6-3	TRBJ1-5	CASSDPLAPQHF
TRBV4-2	TRBJ2-2	CASSQVGQGNTGELFF
TRBV6-2/TRBV6-3	NA	CASSIGTGRLRGTQYF
TRBV5-1	TRBJ2-3	CASSSGRGGTDTQYF
TRBV18	TRBJ2-3	CARSPRGANTDTQYF
TRBV6-2/TRBV6-3	TRBJ1-5	CASSSGDQPQHF
TRBV2	TRBJ2-7	CASSYLNGGQGYEQYF
TRBV7-2	TRBJ2-1	CASSLGPGANEQFF
TRBV2	TRBJ2-7	CASSVDGGLGEQYF
TRBV6-2/TRBV6-3	TRBJ2-5	CASSYSGGTETQYF
TRBV29-1	TRBJ1-1	CSVVGHTEAFF
TRBV25-1	TRBJ2-3	CASSDTDRRVGTQYF
TRBV12-3/TRBV12-4	TRBJ2-4	CASRDRGMAKNIQYF
TRBV11-2	TRBJ2-5	CASSPGTSGRHQETQYF
TRBV30	TRBJ1-5	CAWSGQQHQPQHF
TRBV25-1	NA	CASSESGQGPYNEQYF
TRBV3-1	TRBJ1-6	CASSQVRGAASPLHF
TRBV25-1	TRBJ1-6	CASKGPGQGNSPLHF
TRBV6-5	TRBJ2-7	CASSYRTAPYEQYF
TRBV6-2/TRBV6-3	TRBJ2-2	CASSSNRGTGELFF
TRBV20-1	TRBJ2-5	CSAPNRVATFEQYF
TRBV4-2	TRBJ2-5	CASSQVVRGTQETQYF
TRBV5-1	TRBJ2-5	CASRKGGVETQYF
TRBV7-2	TRBJ1-5	CASSLVTGNSNQPQHF
TRBV7-3	TRBJ2-7	CASSSGDEQYF